The sample holds many counts of the clone carrying this T cell receptor (beta chain). Its antigen is unidentified. The data derive from a study of T-cell memory formation after mild COVID-19. Constant-segment-primed 5'RACE gave TCR alpha and TCR beta cDNA libraries with sample barcodes and UMIs. Via MiXCR, TCRdb re-called the 5' RACE reads, giving one row per CDR3 protein. Of roughly 200,000 distinct CDR3 sequences listed, 9.5% were seen once; the top ten hold roughly 3.5%. The CDR3 runs to 17 residues. The V gene's germline CDR1 is MNHNY and CDR2 SVGAGI (reference sequence). After removal of 0 bases from V and 3 bases from J, the junction contained 1 base not matched to a gene. Overall study results and limits: Of the contracting clones, CD4+ ones lay mainly in CM and EM, and CD8+ ones in EMRA. The SARS-CoV-2 specificity of second-wave clones reaching peak at day 37 remained unverified.

Sequencing used PBMCs or a T cell subset sorted from them (not recorded which). The clonotype was recovered from a man younger than 35 who had mild COVID-19 (a few samples of this study predate the infection). Cell type and time point are not known. The chain has TRBV6-6 and TRBJ2-1; 14 bases fit TRBD2. CDR3 protein: CASSYSGLAGVYNEQFF. CDR3 nucleotides: TGTGCCAGCAGTTACTCGGGACTAGCGGGGGTCTACAATGAGCAGTTCTTC.